This section outlines one T cell receptor beta chain sequence together with its context. A much larger clone differs from this one at a single base, so this may be a read error. Looked up from germline, CDR1 is SGHRS and CDR2 is YFSETQ. V was clipped by 4 bases and J by 3 bases, with 11 bases between them. This CDR3 spans 13 amino acids. This record comes from a study of kidney transplant recipient with SARS-CoV-2 infection. TCRdb independently ran MiXCR on the reads; one entry per CDR3 protein. The table lists 200,000 to 300,000 distinct CDR3 sequences, around 30% of them singletons. The source was a blood sample, collected at baseline and on day 111 from a kidney transplant recipient. J is TRBJ2-7 and V is TRBV5-1; TRBD1 or TRBD2 may be the D gene (5 bases each). This TCR was recovered from a male patient in his thirties who had COVID-19 and was a kidney transplant recipient. The graft donor may have given rise to some T cells. The CDR3 DNA reads as TGCGCCAGCAGCCAGATGAGGGGCTACGAGCAGTACTTC. Translation gives CASSQMRGYEQYF.